The 23 T cell receptor beta chains in this list originate from one sample, sequenced in a study of sequential checkpoint blockade in melanoma. Treatment meaning: randomized to nivolumab then ipilimumab (arm A) or the reverse (arm B). The assay was immunoSEQ multiplex PCR, and TCRdb's table has in-frame clones only and misses some. The table lists 3,800 or so clones, 45% to 75% of them singletons. The sample was CD8+ T cells sorted from blood (inferred from file names), taken from a patient given nivolumab and ipilimumab in sequence. The receptors shown here come from a human donor with melanoma.

This chain links TRBV6-5 with TRBJ2-7, with 10 positions matching TRBD2. Per the germline V gene, CDR1 is MNHEY and CDR2 is SVGAGI. This CDR3 region has 15 residues. Trimming cost V 4 bases and J 7 bases; bases outside gene matches: 10. In DNA form, the CDR3 reads TGTGCCAGCAGTTCTACGGGACTAGCGCTGGGGGAGCAGTACTTC. Amino acids: CASSSTGLALGEQYF.

The CDR3 sequence: CASTRWDRTDLTQYF. The CDR3 bases are TGTGCCAGCACCCGTTGGGACCGGACAGACTTGACCCAGTACTTC. The chain has TRBV11-2 and TRBJ2-5; TRBD1 might be the D (6 bases). The germline gives CDR1 SGHAT, CDR2 FQNNGV. V lost 7 bases and J 7 bases, leaving 22 bases between the germline ends. The CDR3 has 15 residues.

The chain couples TRBV9 to TRBJ2-1, with TRBD1 matching over 7 bases. The germline gives CDR1 SGDLS, CDR2 YYNGEE. The CDR3 runs 16 residues. The J segment lost 7 bases and the V segment lost 4 bases, leaving 14 bases of the junction unmatched. The CDR3 here is CASSHATTQGYNEQFF. The CDR3 DNA is TGTGCCAGCAGCCACGCTACGACACAGGGGTATAATGAGCAGTTCTTC. The complete variable domain, with remaining parts taken from reference TRBV9 and TRBJ2-1, reads DSGVTQTPKHLITATGQRVTLRCSPRSGDLSVYWYQQSLDQGLQFLIQYYNGEERAKGNILERFSAQQFPDLHSELNLSSLELGDSALYFCASSHATTQGYNEQFFGPGTRLTVL.

This clone has only a few counts. The V call is TRBV19, the J call TRBJ2-1; 8 nucleotides line up with TRBD2. The V gene's germline CDR1 is LNHDA and CDR2 SQIVND (reference sequence). Trimming cost V 10 bases and J 4 bases; bases outside gene matches: 6. CDR3 length: 13 residues. CDR3 protein: CATKRELYNEQFF. DNA for the CDR3: TGTGCCACCAAGCGGGAGCTATACAATGAGCAGTTCTTC.

J is TRBJ2-5 and V is TRBV15; 7 nucleotides line up with TRBD1. The CDR3 runs 14 residues. Per the germline V gene, CDR1 is LNHNV and CDR2 is YYDKDF (reference sequence). After removal of 5 bases from V and 1 base from J, the junction contained 4 bases not matched to a gene. Here the CDR3 DNA reads TGTGCCACCAGCGGGGACAGTGGCCAAGAGACCCAGTACTTC. It encodes CATSGDSGQETQYF.

This sequence joins TRBV9 and TRBJ2-7; 8 nucleotides line up with TRBD1. Germline V CDR1 and CDR2: SGDLS, YYNGEE. CDR3 size: 15 residues. J gave up 5 bases and V 1 base, and 8 bases lay outside the gene matches. The CDR3 coding sequence is TGTGCCAGCAGCGTATCATGGACAGGGAGAAACGAGCAGTACTTC. Its translation is CASSVSWTGRNEQYF.

The chain recombines TRBV19 with TRBJ1-5; unclear D gene. This CDR3 is built from 14 residues. Germline CDR1 LNHDA, CDR2 SQIVND (reference sequence). Trimming removed 0 bases at V and 2 bases at J, with 5 bases between. CDR3 region: CASSIEGGNQPQHF. CDR3 coding DNA: TGTGCCAGTAGTATAGAAGGAGGCAATCAGCCCCAGCATTTT.

The chain has TRBV14 and TRBJ2-3; TRBD2 aligns across 7 bases. CDR3 length: 16 amino acids. From germline, CDR1 is SGHDN and CDR2 FVKESK. Losses at the gene ends were 1 base for V and 2 bases for J; bases not matched to a gene: 6. CDR3 in DNA: TGTGCCAGCAGCCAAGGCGGGGGAATCGACACAGATACGCAGTATTTT. This codes for CASSQGGGIDTDTQYF.

The chain has TRBV10-3 and TRBJ2-7, with D tentatively TRBD1 (5 bases). Between the trimmed V and J ends, which lost 4 bases and 3 bases, there was a span of 13 bases. This CDR3 spans 14 amino acids. The germline V gene encodes CDR1 ENHRY and CDR2 SYGVKD. CDR3 coding DNA: TGTGCCATCAGTGGGATTACAGGCCTCTACGAGCAGTACTTC. This translates into CAISGITGLYEQYF.

The rearrangement uses TRBV9 and TRBJ2-3; 8 bases align to TRBD1. V was pared by 4 bases and J by 4 bases, with 5 bases of the junction left unmatched. There are 14 residues in the CDR3. In germline, CDR1 is SGDLS, CDR2 YYNGEE. The CDR3 DNA reads as TGTGCCAGCAGCACGGGACAGGCTGCAGATACGCAGTATTTT. This gives the protein CASSTGQAADTQYF.

V and J are TRBV14 and TRBJ2-1; 8 bases line up with TRBD2. The CDR3 loop spans 14 amino acids. Germline-derived CDR1 and CDR2 are SGHDN and FVKESK. V lost 2 bases, J lost 8 bases, and 5 bases stayed unmatched. The CDR3 is CASSQIGTRDEQFF. In DNA, the CDR3 is TGTGCCAGCAGCCAAATTGGGACTAGAGATGAGCAGTTCTTC.

The chain is built from TRBV28 and TRBJ2-1; maybe TRBD1 (5 bases). V was pared by 5 bases and J by 5 bases, with 16 bases between. The CDR3 totals 15 residues. Germline V gene data show CDR1 as MDHEN and CDR2 as SYDVKM. The CDR3 loop reads CASSHQGNLNNEQFF. The CDR3 DNA follows: TGTGCCAGCAGTCATCAGGGAAACCTTAACAATGAGCAGTTCTTC. Full variable domain (missing parts from reference TRBV28 and TRBJ2-1): DVKVTQSSRYLVKRTGEKVFLECVQDMDHENMFWYRQDPGLGLRLIYFSYDVKMKEKGDIPEGYSVSREKKERFSLILESASTNQTSMYLCASSHQGNLNNEQFFGPGTRLTVL.

This chain joins TRBV2 and TRBJ1-2, with 7 bases that match TRBD1. J was trimmed by 2 bases and V by 8 bases; bases with no gene match: 8. The CDR3 runs to 14 residues. Germline CDR1 reads SNHLY; CDR2 reads FYNNEI. The CDR3 loop is CASDRDSENYGYTF. CDR3 nucleotides: TGTGCCAGCGACCGGGACAGCGAAAACTATGGCTACACCTTC.

Only a few counts were recorded for this clone. The genes are TRBV27 and TRBJ2-7, with a possible D match to TRBD1 (6 bases). The CDR3 extends over 14 amino acids. Germline V CDR1 and CDR2: MNHEY, SMNVEV (reference sequence). V lost 0 bases, J lost 6 bases, and 12 bases lay in between. The CDR3 sequence: CASSLSAGVPEQYF. The CDR3 nucleotides are TGTGCCAGCAGTTTATCGGCAGGGGTTCCCGAGCAGTACTTC.

V and J are TRBV6-1 and TRBJ2-3; 10 nucleotides align to TRBD2. The trim removed 8 bases at V and 2 bases at J, leaving 7 bases unmatched. Germline CDR1 is MNHNS and CDR2 is SASEGT. The CDR3 runs 15 residues. In nucleotides, the CDR3 is TGTGCCAGCTGCCCTAGCGGGGGAGACACAGATACGCAGTATTTT. It encodes CASCPSGGDTDTQYF.

J is TRBJ2-3 and V is TRBV25-1; possible D gene TRBD2, 5 bases. CDR1 is MGHDK, CDR2 SYGVNS, per germline. Between the trimmed V and J ends, which lost 5 bases and 7 bases, there was a span of 7 bases. The CDR3 length is 11 residues. CDR3 sequence: CASSLANTQYF. The CDR3 DNA is TGTGCCAGCAGTTTAGCGAATACGCAGTATTTT. Full variable domain (remainder filled in from reference TRBV25-1 and TRBJ2-3): EADIYQTPRYLVIGTGKKITLECSQTMGHDKMYWYQQDPGMELHLIHYSYGVNSTEKGDLSSESTVSRIRTEHFPLTLESARPSHTSQYLCASSLANTQYFGPGTRLTVL.

The V call is TRBV4-2, the J call TRBJ2-4; 7 bases match TRBD1. Near its end, the DNA agrees better with TRBJ2-7, so the J call may be wrong. This CDR3 has 16 amino acids. Germline-derived CDR1 and CDR2 are LGHNA and YNFKEQ. The CDR3 region has the DNA TGTGCCAGCAGCCAAGATTCGTGGGCAGGGGGCTACGAGCAGTACTTC. It encodes CASSQDSWAGGYEQYF.

This clone was counted only a few times. The CDR3 DNA reads TGTGCCAGCAGCTTGCGAGACAGGCCCTACGAGCAGTACTTC. Translating gives CASSLRDRPYEQYF. The chain combines TRBV4-2 with TRBJ2-7; D is possibly TRBD1 (6 bases). The germline V and J ends were trimmed by 5 bases and 2 bases, with 13 bases remaining between them. The CDR3 loop spans 14 amino acids. Looked up from germline, CDR1 is LGHNA and CDR2 is YNFKEQ.

There are a few counts of this clone. The chain uses TRBV7-7 and TRBJ2-2; no firm D call. V lost 1 base, J lost 4 bases, and 7 bases lay in between. This CDR3 is built from 14 residues. CDR1 SSHAT and CDR2 FNYEAQ come from the germline V gene (reference sequence). CDR3 in DNA: TGTGCCAGCAGCTTAGAAGTCAGCACCGGGGAGCTGTTTTTT. Amino acid sequence: CASSLEVSTGELFF.

This clone appeared a few times. The rearrangement uses TRBV14 and TRBJ2-7; TRBD1 matches 7 bases. From germline, CDR1 is SGHDN and CDR2 FVKESK. Trimming cost V 0 bases and J 3 bases; bases outside gene matches: 8. The CDR3 contains 16 residues. In nucleotides, the CDR3 is TGTGCCAGCAGCCAAGATTCGTGGGCAGGGGGCTACGAGCAGTACTTC. As protein: CASSQDSWAGGYEQYF. Variable domain in full (rest from reference TRBV14 and TRBJ2-7): EAGVTQFPSHSVIEKGQTVTLRCDPISGHDNLYWYRRVMGKEIKFLLHFVKESKQDESGMPNNRFLAERTGGTYSTLKVQPAELEDSGVYFCASSQDSWAGGYEQYFGPGTRLTVT.

This clone was seen a handful of times. The chain couples TRBV4-2 to TRBJ2-7; 9 nucleotides match TRBD1. Germline CDR1 and CDR2: LGHNA and YNFKEQ. This CDR3 region has 15 residues. The V segment lost 5 bases and the J segment 2 bases; nucleotides outside the gene matches: 7. The CDR3 loop reads CASSLLGTGTYEQYF. CDR3 nucleotides: TGTGCCAGCAGCTTGTTGGGGACAGGGACCTACGAGCAGTACTTC.

The V and J genes are TRBV19 and TRBJ2-1; 10 bases agree with TRBD2. This CDR3 comprises 15 residues. After removal of 6 bases from V and 6 bases from J, the junction contained 8 bases not matched to a gene. Germline values: CDR1 LNHDA, CDR2 SQIVND (reference sequence). The CDR3 bases are TGTGCCAGTAGCCCCGGGACTAGCGCCTTCAATGAGCAGTTCTTC. Its protein product is CASSPGTSAFNEQFF. The variable domain in full, completed from reference TRBV19 and TRBJ2-1, reads DGGITQSPKYLFRKEGQNVTLSCEQNLNHDAMYWYRQDPGQGLRLIYYSQIVNDFQKGDIAEGYSVSREKKESFPLTVTSAQKNPTAFYLCASSPGTSAFNEQFFGPGTRLTVL.

The chain recombines TRBV7-6 with TRBJ2-4; possibly TRBD2 for D (5 bases). Trimming shortened V by 1 base and J by 3 bases, and 10 bases separated the two germline ends. The CDR3 consists of 15 residues. Germline-derived CDR1 and CDR2 are SGHVS and FNYEAQ. CDR3 in amino acids: CASSLGGLGKNIQYF. CDR3 DNA sequence: TGTGCCAGCAGCTTAGGAGGGTTGGGCAAAAACATTCAGTACTTC.